A single sample gave rise to the 23 T cell receptor beta chains below, sequenced in a study of blood T cells in healthy people across ages. Using a J-beta primer mix together with a sample-barcoded 5' primer, a second PCR was run for roughly 7 to 12 cycles. Via MiXCR, TCRdb re-called the 5' RACE reads, giving one row per CDR3 protein. The table lists under 1,000,000 distinct CDR3 sequences, roughly 34% of them singletons. What was sequenced was blood. Receptors were obtained from a man younger than 35 in good health.

This clonotype occurred a few times. The gene calls are TRBV12-3 or TRBV12-4 and TRBJ1-6, with a weak D call TRBD1 (5 bases). CDR3 length: 14 amino acids. V dropped 8 bases and J dropped 7 bases, with 15 bases sitting between them. The DNA of the CDR3 is TGTGCCAGCCTAGTGCAGGGAACGAATTCACCCCTCCACTTT. Its translation is CASLVQGTNSPLHF.

CDR3: CSAIGGGAYNEQFF. CDR3 DNA sequence: TGCAGTGCTATAGGCGGGGGTGCCTACAATGAGCAGTTCTTC. V and J are TRBV20-1 and TRBJ2-1; the match to TRBD2 covers 7 bases. The germline V gene has CDR1 DFQATT and CDR2 SNEGSKA (reference sequence). The CDR3 runs to 14 residues. Trimming cost V 4 bases and J 2 bases; bases outside gene matches: 5.

The chain has TRBV2 and TRBJ1-1; TRBD1 agrees at 11 bases. The V gene's germline CDR1 is SNHLY and CDR2 FYNNEI. Germline trimming cut 5 bases from V and 6 bases from J; bases unmatched to any gene: 5. CDR3 length: 14 amino acids. CDR3: CASSPRTGGPEAFF. The DNA of the CDR3 is TGTGCCAGCAGTCCAAGGACAGGGGGCCCTGAAGCTTTCTTT. Supplemented by reference TRBV2 and TRBJ1-1, the full variable domain reads EPEVTQTPSHQVTQMGQEVILRCVPISNHLYFYWYRQILGQKVEFLVSFYNNEISEKSEIFDDQFSVERPDGSNFTLKIRSTKLEDSAMYFCASSPRTGGPEAFFGQGTRLTVV.

This clonotype was observed many times. The J gene is TRBJ2-3, the V gene TRBV7-2; 11 nucleotides line up with TRBD2. V gave up 1 base and J gave up 3 bases; unmatched junction bases: 12. This CDR3 has 19 residues. Germline CDR1 SGHTA, CDR2 FQGNSA. The CDR3 sequence: CASSLVSGLAGGRTDTQYF. The CDR3 bases are TGTGCCAGCAGCTTAGTATCGGGGCTAGCGGGGGGTAGAACAGATACGCAGTATTTT.

A note on this clonotype: One end of the junction fails to match germline, which may point to a read error. V gene TRBV6-1 combines with J gene TRBJ2-6; the D is unclear. Germline CDR1 MNHNS, CDR2 SASEGT. There are 20 residues in the CDR3. CDR3 in amino acids: CASKTYATGVPSSEANVLTF. CDR3 sequence (DNA): TGTGCCAGCAAAACCTACGCCACGGGTGTGCCCTCCTCTGAGGCCAACGTCCTGACTTTC.

This clonotype showed up just a few times. The chain couples TRBV2 to TRBJ1-1; D possibly corresponds to TRBD1 (6 bases). Germline CDR1 and CDR2: SNHLY and FYNNEI. The CDR3 length is 15 residues. Trimming shortened V by 7 bases and J by 5 bases, and 20 bases separated the two germline ends. The chain's CDR3 is CASTKGRGGGTEAFF. CDR3 DNA sequence: TGTGCCAGCACGAAGGGGAGAGGGGGGGGAACTGAAGCTTTCTTT. Full variable domain (missing parts from reference TRBV2 and TRBJ1-1): EPEVTQTPSHQVTQMGQEVILRCVPISNHLYFYWYRQILGQKVEFLVSFYNNEISEKSEIFDDQFSVERPDGSNFTLKIRSTKLEDSAMYFCASTKGRGGGTEAFFGQGTRLTVV.

This clonotype was observed a few times. V is TRBV18 and J is TRBJ1-6, with 9 bases that match TRBD1. The V gene end was trimmed by 4 bases and the J gene end by 5 bases; junction bases not matched to a gene: 6. Germline CDR1 reads KGHSH; CDR2 reads LQKENI. The CDR3 length is 16 residues. CDR3 loop: CASSLGTGSNNSPLHF. The CDR3 DNA follows: TGTGCCAGCTCACTCGGGACAGGGTCTAATAATTCACCCCTCCACTTT.

This clonotype was picked up a small number of times. The J gene is TRBJ1-1, the V gene TRBV20-1, with 7 bases lining up with TRBD1. The CDR3 is made up of 15 amino acids. Trimming removed 2 bases from V and 0 bases from J; junction bases left unmatched: 6. The V gene's germline CDR1 is DFQATT and CDR2 SNEGSKA (reference sequence). CDR3 loop: CSARRAGGLNTEAFF. In nucleotides, the CDR3 is TGCAGTGCTAGACGGGCAGGGGGGCTGAACACTGAAGCTTTCTTT.

This clonotype showed up many times. The chain couples TRBV4-3 to TRBJ2-5, with D uncertain. Germline assignment: CDR1 LGHNA and CDR2 YSLEER. The CDR3 contains 15 residues. Trimming shortened V by 4 bases and J by 2 bases, and 14 bases separated the two germline ends. CDR3 DNA: TGCGCCAGCAGCCTAAGTGGAACGGGTCAAGAGACCCAGTACTTC. This encodes CASSLSGTGQETQYF.

This clonotype has a count of ten or more. The gene calls are TRBV12-5 and TRBJ2-3; D is unclear. V gave up 2 bases and J gave up 1 base, with 19 bases separating them. Germline-derived CDR1 and CDR2 are LGHNT and FRNRAP. This CDR3 is 18 amino acids long. In nucleotides, the CDR3 is TGTGCTAGTGGTTTGTTCCCTCCAAAAGTTTCTCGCACAGATACGCAGTATTTT. Amino acid sequence: CASGLFPPKVSRTDTQYF.

The sample holds a few counts of this clonotype. This chain joins TRBV4-3 and TRBJ1-2; 9 positions match TRBD1. The CDR3 length is 15 residues. Germline lookup yields CDR1 LGHNA and CDR2 YSLEER. V was clipped by 2 bases and J by 7 bases; unmatched bases: 8. The CDR3 DNA reads TGCGCCAGCAGCCAATCACAGGGGGCGCTTAGTGGCTACACCTTC. Translated, it gives CASSQSQGALSGYTF.

In this sample, this clonotype turned up many times. The chain recombines TRBV12-3 or TRBV12-4 with TRBJ2-1; 9 bases are shared with TRBD1. V lost 5 bases to trimming and J lost 4 bases; unmatched junction nucleotides: 6. There are 15 residues in the CDR3. In nucleotides, the CDR3 is TGTGCCAGCAGTCCTAACAGGGGGCCATACAATGAGCAGTTCTTC. Protein: CASSPNRGPYNEQFF.

This clonotype occurred many times. The rearrangement links TRBV7-3 to TRBJ1-6; 7 nucleotides match TRBD1. From germline, CDR1 is SGHTA and CDR2 FQGTGA. CDR3 length: 14 amino acids. The junction had 4 bases not matched to a gene; V was cut back by 6 bases and J by 5 bases. The CDR3 DNA is TGTGCCAGCAGTCGGCAGGGGGATAATTCACCCCTCCACTTT. Translation gives CASSRQGDNSPLHF.

CDR3 nucleotides: TGCAGCGTTTTTGGGCGGTTCACGGCTTCCCAGTACTTC. Translation: CSVFGRFTASQYF. The V gene is TRBV29-1, the J gene TRBJ2-7; no reliable D call. Per germline, CDR1 SQVTM and CDR2 ANQGSEA. This CDR3 is 13 amino acids long. V lost 5 bases and J lost 10, with 21 bases in between.

The V gene is TRBV3-1, the J gene TRBJ1-1; possibly TRBD1 for D (5 bases). CDR1 LGHDT and CDR2 YNNKEL come from the germline V gene (reference sequence). The V and J ends lost 3 bases and 10 bases respectively, with 9 bases between them. The CDR3 has 11 amino acids. As DNA, the CDR3 is TGTGCCAGCAGCCATTCGGGGGGAGCTTTCTTT. This sequence encodes CASSHSGGAFF.

This clonotype turned up a few times. Since a much larger clone is just one base distant, this may be a read error. V and J are TRBV4-2 and TRBJ2-5, with 8 bases that match TRBD2. Germline CDR1 and CDR2: LGHNA and YNFKEQ. The CDR3 covers 14 residues. The CDR3 DNA follows: TGTGCCTGCAGCCCGGGGGGGCGTGGAGAGACCCAGTACTTC. Residues: CACSPGGRGETQYF.

This chain connects TRBV7-6 to TRBJ2-5; D may be TRBD2 (5 bases). V shed 0 bases and J shed 11 bases, with 13 bases lying between them. Per the germline V gene, CDR1 is SGHVS and CDR2 is FNYEAQ. This CDR3 contains 13 residues. The CDR3: CASSLANGWEQYF. The CDR3 DNA sequence: TGTGCCAGCAGCTTAGCAAATGGTTGGGAGCAGTACTTC.

This chain links TRBV13 with TRBJ1-1; D might be TRBD1 (5 bases). CDR3 size: 13 residues. Germline lookup yields CDR1 PRHDT and CDR2 FYEKMQ (reference sequence). Trimming cost V 1 base and J 6 bases, with 9 bases left between them. In DNA, the CDR3 is TGTGCCAGCAGCTTAGACGGGGGAGCTGAAGCTTTCTTT. Its protein product is CASSLDGGAEAFF.

This clonotype was found many times. The genes are TRBV7-2 and TRBJ2-1; 8 nucleotides match TRBD1. There are 15 residues in the CDR3. Germline CDR1 SGHTA, CDR2 FQGNSA. With 5 bases clipped from V and 2 bases from J, the junction kept 5 bases outside the gene matches. In DNA, the CDR3 is TGTGCCAGCAGCGTGACAGGGGAAGCCTACAATGAGCAGTTCTTC. It translates to CASSVTGEAYNEQFF.

This sequence joins TRBV12-3 or TRBV12-4 and TRBJ1-2; D not certain. The CDR3 contains 12 residues. Trimming left V 5 bases short and J 4 bases short, with 8 bases between. The CDR3 DNA reads as TGTGCCAGCAGTAAGGGTGCCTATGGCTACACCTTC. Its protein product is CASSKGAYGYTF.

This rearrangement joins TRBV7-8 to TRBJ1-2, with D maybe TRBD1 (5 bases). Germline V gene lookup returns CDR1 SGHVS and CDR2 FQNEAQ. CDR3 length: 15 amino acids. V was cut by 0 bases and J by 4 bases, with 12 bases left in between. The CDR3 sequence is CASSLAIGTFYGYTF. CDR3 DNA: TGTGCCAGCAGCTTAGCCATCGGGACGTTCTATGGCTACACCTTC.

This clonotype was counted between two and nine times. The rearrangement joins TRBV18 to TRBJ1-5; tentatively, D is TRBD1 (6 bases). Germline V lookup: CDR1 KGHSH, CDR2 LQKENI. V was trimmed by 3 bases and J by 6 bases, leaving 15 bases between them. There are 15 residues in the CDR3. CDR3 coding DNA: TGTGCCAGCTCACCTAACAGGGATTCGGGTCAGCCCCAGCATTTT. Translating it yields CASSPNRDSGQPQHF.

The chain carries TRBV29-1 and TRBJ2-1; tentatively, D is TRBD2 (6 bases). Germline-derived CDR1 and CDR2 are SQVTM and ANQGSEA. CDR3 length equals 14 residues. V lost 4 bases to trimming and J lost 3 bases, with 13 bases between them. The CDR3 region is CSVVGRTFYNEQFF. The CDR3 region has the DNA TGCAGCGTTGTCGGGAGAACTTTCTACAATGAGCAGTTCTTC.